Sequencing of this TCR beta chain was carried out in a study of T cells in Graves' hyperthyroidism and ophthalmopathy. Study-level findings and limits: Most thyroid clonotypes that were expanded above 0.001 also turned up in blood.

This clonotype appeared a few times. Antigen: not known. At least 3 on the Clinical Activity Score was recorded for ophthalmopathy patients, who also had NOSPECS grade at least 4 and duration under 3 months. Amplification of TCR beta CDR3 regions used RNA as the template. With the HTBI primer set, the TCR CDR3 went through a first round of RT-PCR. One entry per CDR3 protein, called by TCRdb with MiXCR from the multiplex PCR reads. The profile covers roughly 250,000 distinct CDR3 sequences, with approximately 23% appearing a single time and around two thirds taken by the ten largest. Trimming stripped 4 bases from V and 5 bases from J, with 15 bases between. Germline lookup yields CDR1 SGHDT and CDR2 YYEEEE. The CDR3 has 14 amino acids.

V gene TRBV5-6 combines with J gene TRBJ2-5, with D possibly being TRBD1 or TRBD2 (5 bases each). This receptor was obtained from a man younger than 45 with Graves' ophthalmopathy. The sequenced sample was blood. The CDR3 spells CASSLWSGTETQYF. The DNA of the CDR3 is TGTGCCAGCAGCCTCTGGTCAGGGACCGAGACCCAGTACTTC.